These 17 T cell receptor beta chains were sequenced from one sample in a study of response to subunit inactivated influenza vaccine. TCRdb redid the calling of the RT-PCR reads with MiXCR, one entry per CDR3 protein. This sample has about 240,000 distinct CDR3 sequences; 12% occur once, and the top ten carry 7.8%. Sequenced material: non-naive T cells sorted from PBMCs, taken less than 15 days before vaccination. Receptors were obtained from a man aged 50-59 years who received an inactivated influenza vaccine.

This clonotype was seen more than once but under ten times. The rearrangement uses TRBV20-1 and TRBJ1-1, with 7 bases aligning to TRBD1. The germline gives CDR1 DFQATT, CDR2 SNEGSKA (reference sequence). J gave up 3 bases and V 4 bases, and 14 bases lay outside the gene matches. The CDR3 spans 16 residues. The CDR3 reads CSAMTGSLRLDTEAFF. The CDR3 DNA sequence: TGCAGTGCTATGACAGGGAGCCTGAGGTTGGACACTGAAGCTTTCTTT.

This clonotype was recorded many times. The chain combines TRBV4-2 with TRBJ2-2; D is undetermined. The V end lost 0 bases, the J end lost 11 bases, and 16 bases lay between the germline ends. This CDR3 contains 15 residues. Per the germline V gene, CDR1 is LGHNA and CDR2 is YNFKEQ. CDR3 amino acids: CASSQDALWRGELFF. CDR3 bases: TGTGCCAGCAGCCAAGATGCCCTATGGAGAGGCGAGCTGTTTTTT.

This clonotype was counted only a few times. One end of the junction varies from germline; a read error may be responsible. V usage is TRBV20-1 and J usage is TRBJ1-2, with D perhaps TRBD1 (6 bases). The length of the CDR3 is 16 residues. Per germline, CDR1 DFQATT and CDR2 SNEGSKA (reference sequence). Here the CDR3 reads CSARDSRGTAVYGYTF. The CDR3 DNA reads TGCAGTGCTCGAGACAGCAGGGGTACGGCCGTCTATGGCTACACCTTC.

This chain uses TRBV6-5 with TRBJ2-3; TRBD1 matches 8 bases. CDR1 is MNHEY, CDR2 SVGAGI, per germline. The CDR3 runs to 16 residues. After removal of 2 bases from V and 5 bases from J, the junction contained 9 bases not matched to a gene. The CDR3 DNA reads as TGTGCCAGCAGTTACGGGCCGGACAGGGTGTTAGATACGCAGTATTTT. This sequence encodes CASSYGPDRVLDTQYF.

The table lists this clonotype with a few counts. This sequence joins TRBV24-1 and TRBJ2-1; 7 bases match TRBD2. The CDR3 runs 16 residues. Germline values: CDR1 KGHDR, CDR2 SFDVKD. The ends lost 4 bases at V and 2 bases at J; junction bases unmatched: 7. CDR3 sequence reads: CATSEPGGGTYNEQFF. DNA of the CDR3: TGTGCCACCAGTGAGCCTGGGGGAGGGACCTACAATGAGCAGTTCTTC.

This clonotype was counted a few times. V and J are TRBV20-1 and TRBJ2-7; 8 nucleotides line up with TRBD2. Germline CDR1 is DFQATT and CDR2 is SNEGSKA (reference sequence). Trimming at V came to 7 bases and at J to 2 bases, leaving 4 bases not matched to a gene. CDR3 length: 12 residues. The CDR3 loop reads CSVLAGTYEQYF. The CDR3 region has the DNA TGCAGTGTCCTAGCGGGCACCTACGAGCAGTACTTC.

A few counts support this clonotype. The gene calls are TRBV10-3 and TRBJ2-2; D unresolved. There are 15 residues in the CDR3. Germline V gene data show CDR1 as ENHRY and CDR2 as SYGVKD. V dropped 0 bases and J dropped 7 bases, with 12 bases sitting between them. The CDR3 is CAISESRDGGGELFF. CDR3 sequence (DNA): TGTGCCATCAGTGAGTCCCGAGATGGTGGCGGGGAGCTGTTTTTT.

V usage is TRBV28 and J usage is TRBJ1-1; 9 nucleotides align to TRBD1. Germline V lookup: CDR1 MDHEN, CDR2 SYDVKM. V lost 2 bases and J lost 2; bases outside the gene matches: 6. The CDR3 is 16 amino acids. The CDR3 DNA follows: TGTGCCAGCAGTTTACCGGGACAGGGTTACAACACTGAAGCTTTCTTT. It yields the protein CASSLPGQGYNTEAFF.

This clonotype appeared a few times. The genes are TRBV7-2 and TRBJ2-1, with 13 positions matching TRBD2. Trimming cost V 3 bases and J 9 bases; bases outside gene matches: 5. Germline assignment: CDR1 SGHTA and CDR2 FQGNSA. The CDR3 is made up of 15 amino acids. CDR3 DNA: TGTGCCAGCAGCTTTACTAGCGGGGGGGCCGGTGAGCAGTTCTTC. Translating it yields CASSFTSGGAGEQFF.

The chain combines TRBV5-1 with TRBJ2-5, with a tentative D call TRBD2 (5 bases). Germline V gene data show CDR1 as SGHRS and CDR2 as YFSETQ. V lost 6 bases and J 4 bases, leaving 16 bases between the germline ends. CDR3 length: 14 residues. The CDR3 bases are TGCGCCAGCACCATTTCGTTAGAGGGAGAGACCCAGTACTTC. Translation: CASTISLEGETQYF.

This clonotype showed up just once. The chain employs TRBV5-5 and TRBJ2-5; no definite D call. This CDR3 has 13 amino acids. Trimming took off 2 bases at V and 5 bases at J, with 10 bases between the two ends. Germline V gene lookup returns CDR1 SGHKS and CDR2 YYEKEE (reference sequence). The CDR3 nucleotides are TGTGCCAGCAGCTTCCACCCCCACGAGACCCAGTACTTC. The encoded protein is CASSFHPHETQYF.

This rearrangement joins TRBV4-3 to TRBJ1-1; D gene ambiguous. CDR1 LGHNA and CDR2 YSLEER come from the germline V gene. V dropped 0 bases and J dropped 0 bases, with 2 bases sitting between them. The CDR3 spans 13 residues. The DNA for the CDR3 is TGCGCCAGCAGCCAAGATCTGAACACTGAAGCTTTCTTT. It yields the protein CASSQDLNTEAFF.

This clonotype was seen more than once but under ten times. The chain recombines TRBV30 with TRBJ2-7; D may correspond to TRBD1 or TRBD2 (5 bases each). Germline V lookup: CDR1 GTSNPN, CDR2 SVGIG (reference sequence). The V end was cut by 0 bases, the J end by 6 bases, with 12 bases between. The CDR3 extends over 13 amino acids. The CDR3 here is CAWSVSGAGEQYF. The CDR3 coding sequence is TGTGCCTGGAGTGTTTCCGGGGCGGGCGAGCAGTACTTC.

Only a few counts were recorded for this clonotype. The germline gene is not matched at one end of the junction; a read error may be the cause. The J gene is TRBJ2-5, the V gene TRBV7-7, with TRBD1 matching 11 bases. This CDR3 is 13 amino acids long. Germline CDR1 reads SSHAT; CDR2 reads FNYEAQ (reference sequence). Written as DNA, the CDR3 is TGTGCTAGCAGCTCAGGACAGGGGGCGCCCCCGAACTTC. Amino acid sequence: CASSSGQGAPPNF.

This clonotype was recorded many times. The rearrangement joins TRBV4-1 to TRBJ2-7; D is unresolved. The CDR3 is 14 amino acids. Germline assignment: CDR1 MGHRA and CDR2 YSYEKL. The germline V and J ends were trimmed by 1 base and 3 bases, with 10 bases remaining between them. The chain's CDR3 is CASSQVGKDYEQYF. The CDR3 nucleotides read TGCGCCAGCAGCCAAGTGGGGAAAGACTACGAGCAGTACTTC.

This clonotype was counted at least ten times. The chain joins TRBV5-1 to TRBJ2-5; no definite D call. V shed 0 bases and J shed 2 bases, with 8 bases lying between them. Germline CDR1 is SGHRS and CDR2 is YFSETQ. This CDR3 has 14 residues. The CDR3 DNA is TGCGCCAGCAGCTTGGACGGGCTACAAGAGACCCAGTACTTC. It translates to CASSLDGLQETQYF.

This clonotype was picked up many times. The chain has TRBV4-1 and TRBJ2-1; a weak D match, TRBD2 (5 bases). Germline V lookup: CDR1 MGHRA, CDR2 YSYEKL. The CDR3 spans 17 residues. Trimming took 1 base from V and 5 from J, leaving 18 bases between them. CDR3 DNA: TGCGCCAGCAGCCAAGCTATCACTAGTGGGGTCGACAATGAGCAGTTCTTC. Its protein product is CASSQAITSGVDNEQFF.